This TCR beta chain was identified in a study of OX40 agonist ivuxolimab in advanced cancers. Overall study context: Those treated in dose escalation had hepatocellular carcinoma, melanoma, renal cell cancer or head and neck cancer. Those enrolled were 82.7% male, with a mean age of around 60 years and ages from about 20 to 85. Study-wide results and limits: People who partly responded at 0.1-3.0 mg/kg had some of the least clonal expansion seen. Doses of 0.1 to 3.0 mg/kg were accompanied by clonal expansion of CD4+ and CD8+ blood T cells by week 6.

The data were produced by immunoSEQ multiplex PCR, yet TCRdb's version contains in-frame clones alone and is incomplete. The sample shows some 74,000 clones, about 85% of them seen only once. Germline V gives CDR1 MNHEY, CDR2 SMNVEV (reference sequence). This CDR3 is built from 15 residues. Trimming removed 5 bases at V and 1 base at J, with 14 bases between. This clone was counted between two and nine times. Its antigen remains unidentified. The source was CD4+ or CD8+ T cells sorted from blood, collected in a trial of the OX40 agonist ivuxolimab. The sequence came from an adult with an advanced solid tumor such as melanoma, head and neck, liver or kidney cancer. The chain recombines TRBV27 with TRBJ1-1, with D hard to call. The CDR3 bases are TGTGCCAGCAGTGCCGTCTTGACGGCGAACACTGAAGCTTTCTTT. Protein sequence: CASSAVLTANTEAFF.